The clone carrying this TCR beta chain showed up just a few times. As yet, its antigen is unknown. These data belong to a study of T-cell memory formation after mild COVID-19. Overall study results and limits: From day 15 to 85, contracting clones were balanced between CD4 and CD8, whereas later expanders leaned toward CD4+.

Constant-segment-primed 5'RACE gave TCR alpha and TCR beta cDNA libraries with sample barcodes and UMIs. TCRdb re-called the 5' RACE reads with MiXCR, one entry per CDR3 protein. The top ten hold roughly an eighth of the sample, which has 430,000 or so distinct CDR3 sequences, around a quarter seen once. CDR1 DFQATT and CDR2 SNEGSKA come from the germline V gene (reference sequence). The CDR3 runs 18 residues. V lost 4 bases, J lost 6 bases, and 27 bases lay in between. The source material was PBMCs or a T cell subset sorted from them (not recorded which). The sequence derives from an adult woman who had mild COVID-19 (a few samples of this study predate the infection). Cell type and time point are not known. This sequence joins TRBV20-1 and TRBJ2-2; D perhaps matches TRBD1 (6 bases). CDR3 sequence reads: CSAKAKDQGTWGSGELFF. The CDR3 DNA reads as TGCAGTGCTAAAGCCAAGGATCAGGGGACGTGGGGGTCCGGGGAGCTGTTTTTT.